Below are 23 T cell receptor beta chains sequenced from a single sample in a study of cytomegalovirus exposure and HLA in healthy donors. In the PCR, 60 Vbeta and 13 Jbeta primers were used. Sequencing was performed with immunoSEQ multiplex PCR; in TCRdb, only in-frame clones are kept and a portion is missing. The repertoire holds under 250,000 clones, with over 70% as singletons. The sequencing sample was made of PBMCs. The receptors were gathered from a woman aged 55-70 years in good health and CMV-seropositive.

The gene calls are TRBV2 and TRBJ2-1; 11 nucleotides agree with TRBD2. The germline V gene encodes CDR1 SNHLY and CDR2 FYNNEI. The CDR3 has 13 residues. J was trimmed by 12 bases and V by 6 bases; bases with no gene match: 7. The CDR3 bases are TGTGCCAGCAGGGCCGGGACTAGCGGATTGCAGTTCTTC. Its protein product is CASRAGTSGLQFF.

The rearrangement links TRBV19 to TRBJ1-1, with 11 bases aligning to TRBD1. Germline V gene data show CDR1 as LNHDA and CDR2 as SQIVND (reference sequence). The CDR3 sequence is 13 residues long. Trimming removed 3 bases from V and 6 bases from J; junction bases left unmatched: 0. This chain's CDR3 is CASSMDRGPEAFF. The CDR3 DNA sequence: TGTGCCAGTAGTATGGACAGGGGGCCTGAAGCTTTCTTT.

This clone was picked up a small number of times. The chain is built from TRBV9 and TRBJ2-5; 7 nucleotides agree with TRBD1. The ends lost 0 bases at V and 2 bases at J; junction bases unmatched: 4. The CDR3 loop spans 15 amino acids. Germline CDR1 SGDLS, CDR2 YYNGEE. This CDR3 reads CASSVGPTGQETQYF. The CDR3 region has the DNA TGTGCCAGCAGCGTAGGACCGACAGGGCAAGAGACCCAGTACTTC.

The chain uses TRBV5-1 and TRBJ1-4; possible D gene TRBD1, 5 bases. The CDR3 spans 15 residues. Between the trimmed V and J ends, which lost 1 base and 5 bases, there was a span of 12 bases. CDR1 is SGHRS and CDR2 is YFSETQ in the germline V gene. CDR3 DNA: TGCGCCAGCAGCTTGTATGACAGTGAGAATGAAAAACTGTTTTTT. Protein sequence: CASSLYDSENEKLFF.

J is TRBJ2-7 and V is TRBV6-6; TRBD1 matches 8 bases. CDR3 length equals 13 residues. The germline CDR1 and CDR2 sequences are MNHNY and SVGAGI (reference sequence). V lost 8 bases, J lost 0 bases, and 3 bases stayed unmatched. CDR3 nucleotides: TGTGCCAGCTGGGGGACAGGCTCCTACGAGCAGTACTTC. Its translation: CASWGTGSYEQYF.

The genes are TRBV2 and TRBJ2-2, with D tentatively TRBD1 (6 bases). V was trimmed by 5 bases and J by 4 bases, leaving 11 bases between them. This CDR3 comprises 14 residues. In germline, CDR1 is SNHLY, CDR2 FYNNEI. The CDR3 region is CASSYRASTGELFF. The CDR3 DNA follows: TGTGCCAGCAGTTACAGGGCGAGCACCGGGGAGCTGTTTTTT.

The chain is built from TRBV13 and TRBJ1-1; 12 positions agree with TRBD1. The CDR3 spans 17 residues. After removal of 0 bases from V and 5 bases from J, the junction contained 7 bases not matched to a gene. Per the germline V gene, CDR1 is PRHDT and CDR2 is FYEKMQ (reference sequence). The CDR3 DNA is TGTGCCAGCAGCTTAGGAGGGACAGGGGGCAGGGGAACTGAAGCTTTCTTT. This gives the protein CASSLGGTGGRGTEAFF.

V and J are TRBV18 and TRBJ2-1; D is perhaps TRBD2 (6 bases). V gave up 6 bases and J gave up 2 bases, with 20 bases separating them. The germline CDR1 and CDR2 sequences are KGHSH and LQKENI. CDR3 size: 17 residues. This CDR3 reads CASSSDSSGYAYNEQFF. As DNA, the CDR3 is TGTGCCAGCTCGTCTGATTCGAGCGGGTACGCCTACAATGAGCAGTTCTTC. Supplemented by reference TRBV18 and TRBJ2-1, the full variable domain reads NAGVMQNPRHLVRRRGQEARLRCSPMKGHSHVYWYRQLPEEGLKFMVYLQKENIIDESGMPKERFSAEFPKEGPSILRIQQVVRGDSAAYFCASSSDSSGYAYNEQFFGPGTRLTVL.

CDR3: CAIRPGGGEAFF. The CDR3 region has the DNA TGTGCCATCAGGCCGGGGGGCGGCGAAGCTTTCTTT. The rearrangement links TRBV10-3 to TRBJ1-1; D possibly corresponds to TRBD1 (6 bases). The CDR3 is 12 amino acids. The germline gives CDR1 ENHRY, CDR2 SYGVKD. The germline V and J ends were trimmed by 6 bases and 8 bases, with 13 bases remaining between them.

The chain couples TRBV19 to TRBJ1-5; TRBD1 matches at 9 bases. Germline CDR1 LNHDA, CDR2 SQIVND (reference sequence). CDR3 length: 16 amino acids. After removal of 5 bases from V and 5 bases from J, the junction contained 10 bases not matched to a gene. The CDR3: CASSAQGAGPHQPQHF. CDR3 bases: TGTGCCAGTAGTGCACAGGGGGCCGGACCTCATCAGCCCCAGCATTTT.

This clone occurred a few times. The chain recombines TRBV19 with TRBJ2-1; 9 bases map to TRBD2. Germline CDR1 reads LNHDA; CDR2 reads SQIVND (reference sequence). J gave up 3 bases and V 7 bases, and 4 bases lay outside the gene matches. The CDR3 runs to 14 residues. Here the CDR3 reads CASTAGGDYNEQFF. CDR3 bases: TGTGCCAGTACAGCGGGAGGCGACTACAATGAGCAGTTCTTC.

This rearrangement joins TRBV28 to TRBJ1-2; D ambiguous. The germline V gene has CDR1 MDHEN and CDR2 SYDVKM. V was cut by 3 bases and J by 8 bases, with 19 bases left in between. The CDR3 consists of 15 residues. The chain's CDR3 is CASSFRFGLGRGYTF. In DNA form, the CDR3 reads TGTGCCAGCAGTTTTCGTTTCGGTCTTGGGCGAGGCTACACCTTC.

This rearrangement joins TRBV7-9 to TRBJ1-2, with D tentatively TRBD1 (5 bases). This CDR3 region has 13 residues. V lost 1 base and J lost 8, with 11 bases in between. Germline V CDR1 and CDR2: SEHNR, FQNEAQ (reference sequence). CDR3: CASSLGGARGYTF. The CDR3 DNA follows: TGTGCCAGCAGCTTAGGGGGCGCTAGGGGCTACACCTTC.

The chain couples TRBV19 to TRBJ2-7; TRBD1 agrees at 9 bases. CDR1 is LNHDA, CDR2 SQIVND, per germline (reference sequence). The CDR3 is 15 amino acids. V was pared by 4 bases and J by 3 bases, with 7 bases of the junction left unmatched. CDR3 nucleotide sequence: TGTGCCAGTAGTAACGCCGGGACAGGGATCTACGAGCAGTACTTC. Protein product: CASSNAGTGIYEQYF.

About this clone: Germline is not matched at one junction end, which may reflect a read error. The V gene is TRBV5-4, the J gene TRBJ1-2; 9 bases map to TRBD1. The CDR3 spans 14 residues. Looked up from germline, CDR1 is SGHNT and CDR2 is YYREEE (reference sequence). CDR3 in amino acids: CASRQQGAKYGYTF. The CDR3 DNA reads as TGTGCCAGCAGACAACAGGGGGCTAAGTATGGCTACACCTTC.

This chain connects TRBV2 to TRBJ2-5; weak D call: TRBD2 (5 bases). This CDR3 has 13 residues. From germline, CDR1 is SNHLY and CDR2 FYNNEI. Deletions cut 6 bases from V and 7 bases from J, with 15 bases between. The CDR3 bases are TGTGCCAGCAGGCGGACCCTACGGGGGACCCAGTACTTC. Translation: CASRRTLRGTQYF.

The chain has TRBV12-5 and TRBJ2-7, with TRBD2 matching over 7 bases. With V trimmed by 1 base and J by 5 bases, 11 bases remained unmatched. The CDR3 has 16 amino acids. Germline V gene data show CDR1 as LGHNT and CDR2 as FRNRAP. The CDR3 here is CASGLGLGGRADEQYF. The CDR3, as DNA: TGTGCTAGTGGTTTGGGACTGGGAGGGAGGGCTGACGAGCAGTACTTC.

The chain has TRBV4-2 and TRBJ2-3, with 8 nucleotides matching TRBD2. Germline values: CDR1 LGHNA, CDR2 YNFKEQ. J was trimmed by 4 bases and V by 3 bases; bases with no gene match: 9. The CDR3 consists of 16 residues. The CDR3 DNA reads TGTGCCAGCAGCCAGCCGGGACTAGTTTTTCCAGATACGCAGTATTTT. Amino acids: CASSQPGLVFPDTQYF.

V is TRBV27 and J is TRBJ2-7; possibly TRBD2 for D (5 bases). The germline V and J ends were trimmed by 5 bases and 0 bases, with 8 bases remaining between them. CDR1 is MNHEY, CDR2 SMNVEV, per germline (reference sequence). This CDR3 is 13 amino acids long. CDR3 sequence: CASSTSLSYEQYF. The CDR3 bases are TGTGCCAGCAGTACTAGTCTCTCCTACGAGCAGTACTTC.

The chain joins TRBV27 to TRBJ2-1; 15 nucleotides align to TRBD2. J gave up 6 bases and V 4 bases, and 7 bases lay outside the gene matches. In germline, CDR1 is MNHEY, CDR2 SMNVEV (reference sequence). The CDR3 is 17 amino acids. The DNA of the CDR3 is TGTGCCAGCAGTTCCTGGACTAGCGGGAGGGCCGGCAATGAGCAGTTCTTC. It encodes CASSSWTSGRAGNEQFF.

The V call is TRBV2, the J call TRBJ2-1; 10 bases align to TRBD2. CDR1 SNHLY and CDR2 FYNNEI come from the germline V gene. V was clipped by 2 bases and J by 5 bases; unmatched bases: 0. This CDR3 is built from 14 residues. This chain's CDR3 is CASSELAGDNEQFF. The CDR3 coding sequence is TGTGCCAGCAGTGAACTAGCGGGGGACAATGAGCAGTTCTTC.

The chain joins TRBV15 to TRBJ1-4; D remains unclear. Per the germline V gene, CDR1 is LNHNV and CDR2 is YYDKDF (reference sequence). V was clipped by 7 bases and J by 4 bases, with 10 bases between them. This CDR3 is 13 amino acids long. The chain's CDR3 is CATKQYVNEKLFF. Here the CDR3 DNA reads TGTGCCACCAAACAGTACGTTAATGAAAAACTGTTTTTT.

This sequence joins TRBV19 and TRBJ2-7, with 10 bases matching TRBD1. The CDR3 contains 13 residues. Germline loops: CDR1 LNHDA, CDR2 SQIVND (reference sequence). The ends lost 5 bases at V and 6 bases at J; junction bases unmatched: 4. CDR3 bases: TGTGCCAGTAGTGACAGGGGGCCTTCCGAGCAGTACTTC. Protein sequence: CASSDRGPSEQYF.